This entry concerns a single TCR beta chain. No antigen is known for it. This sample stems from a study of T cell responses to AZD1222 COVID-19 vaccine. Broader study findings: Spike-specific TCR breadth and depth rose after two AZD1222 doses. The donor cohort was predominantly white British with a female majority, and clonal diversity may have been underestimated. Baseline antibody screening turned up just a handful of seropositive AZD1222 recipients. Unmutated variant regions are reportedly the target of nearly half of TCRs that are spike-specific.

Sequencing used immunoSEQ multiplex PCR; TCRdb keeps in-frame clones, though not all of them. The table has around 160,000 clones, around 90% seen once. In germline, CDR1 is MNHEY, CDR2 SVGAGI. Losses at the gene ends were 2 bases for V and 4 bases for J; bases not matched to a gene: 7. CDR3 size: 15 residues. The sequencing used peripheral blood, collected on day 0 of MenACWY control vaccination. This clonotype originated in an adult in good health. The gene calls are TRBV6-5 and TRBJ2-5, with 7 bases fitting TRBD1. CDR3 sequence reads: CASSYSQGEGETQYF. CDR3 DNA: TGTGCCAGCAGTTACAGTCAGGGGGAAGGAGAGACCCAGTACTTC.